This T cell receptor beta chain is drawn from a study of vaccination and CD4 T cells after COVID-19 (dated by TCRdb to between 2022 and 2023). Broadly, across the study: The convalescent cohort included six males and four females, with two Hispanic individuals, seven Caucasians, two Asians and one multiracial person. Participants received two doses of either the Pfizer-BioNTech BNT162b2 vaccine (n=8) or the Moderna mRNA-1273 vaccine (n=2). Post-COVID blood samples were collected from convalescent patients a median of approximately 93 days after diagnosis, with a range of about 35 to 161 days. Post-vaccine blood samples were collected a median of around 2.5 months after the second vaccine dose, ranging from about 13 to 241 days. The cultures were stimulated with overlapping spike peptide pools from SARS-CoV-2 and from the common cold coronaviruses HCoV-NL63, HCoV-OC43 and HCoV-229E. As controls, cultures received a CEFX viral epitope pool (the positive control), an HIV-1 Nef peptide pool (the negative control), or no peptide at all. The spike-specific CD4+ TCR repertoire was compared before and after mRNA vaccination in over nine COVID-19 convalescent patients and a handful of infection-naive healthy vaccine recipients. At the TCR clonotype level, an earlier paper using these donors assessed memory CD4+ T cell crossreactivity between SARS-CoV-2 and common cold coronavirus spike proteins.

This clonotype was recorded once. Which antigen it targets is not known. Base qualities are not provided; no much larger clone lies one nucleotide away. Evidence from one read is weak. The protocol used for the library was PCR. At the Johns Hopkins FTIC core, DNA from the cultured CD4+ T cells underwent TCR sequencing with the Oncomine TCR Beta short-read assay. Genomic DNA was extracted from the cultured CD4+ T cells with the QIAamp micro DNA kit. Oncomine TCR Beta libraries from cultured CD4+ T cells were pooled with unique dual indexes and sequenced on an Illumina iSeq 100. In the authors' own workflow: Non-productive sequences were removed, and CDR3s that did not start with C, did not end with F or W, or were shorter than 7 amino acids were discarded. Antigen-specific clonotypes were identified with the MANAFEST web application by comparing peptide-stimulated wells with reference and other culture wells. For a clone to be called positive, the clone needed an FDR below 0.05, an odds ratio above 5, and a productive frequency above 0.1% in at least two of three replicate wells. A clonotype was classed as cross-reactive if the clonotype showed significant expansion both in SARS-CoV-2 spike wells and in at least one common cold coronavirus spike condition. Using R version 3.6.1, CDR3 homology was evaluated through Levenshtein distances (stringdist) along with unrooted phylogenetic trees (ape). The public reads were quality trimmed at Q25 with fastp and then assembled into clones with MiXCR by TCRdb, keeping productive beta chains. Each CDR3 protein gets just one entry, which takes the most common genes and DNA from the rows behind it. The V and J calls reflect TCRdb's pipeline rather than the authors' work. This sample has thousands of distinct CDR3 sequences in its table, and roughly 48% of those were observed once. The top ten clones comprise around 27% of the sample.

Summary of the overall study and its limitations: In convalescent patients, a median about 84% of post-vaccine SARS-CoV-2-reactive clones were detected only after vaccination, and vaccine-specific priming was suggested by this finding. Nearly all vaccine-specific clones in convalescent patients (304 of 307) were mono-reactive for SARS-CoV-2 spike rather than cross-reactive with common cold coronaviruses. The median number of SARS-CoV-2-reactive clonotypes rose from 20 to 25 after infection to 38 after vaccination, but the change was not significant. Relatively few convalescent patients were included in the study, and early timepoints after natural infection were not analyzed.

The CDR3 sequence holds 14 residues, the cysteine and phenylalanine included. The entry retains the CDR3 DNA only, 42 bases that are in frame from base 1. The junction shows trimming of 1 base on V and 7 bases on J, plus 13 bases between the germline ends. According to the germline V gene, CDR1 reads KGHSH and CDR2 reads LQKENI. The treatment or condition label corresponds to: approximately 9-day PBMC culture with coronavirus spike peptide pools or control peptides (ViraFEST assay). CD4+ T cells from unexposed donors were collected before the COVID-19 pandemic (2011-2018). The ViraFEST assay, used in the study, expanded antigen-specific T cells with peptide pools and then identified the expanded clonotypes through TCR sequencing. Each well held two million PBMCs cultured with 10 ug/ml peptide pools in IMDM containing approximately 5% human AB serum and 9 to 10 IU/ml IL-2. On days 3 and 7, half of the culture medium was replaced with fresh IL-2-containing medium. After around 11 days of culture, CD4+ T cells were isolated by negative selection using the EasySep CD4+ T cell isolation kit. Unexposed donor CD4+ T cells were tested for reactivity to SARS-CoV-2 S and N and four common cold coronavirus spike pools, as cell number allowed. Ficoll-Paque Plus gradient centrifugation was used to isolate PBMCs from whole blood, and the isolated PBMCs were then either used fresh or cryopreserved at -140C. Triplicate wells were generally used for each culture condition. The leukapheresis product used for the unexposed donors was purchased from a commercial source.

The chain joins TRBV18 to TRBJ1-2, with no confident D gene call. The sequence was collected from a human donor in good health. Sequencing used CD4+ T cells from blood, cultured in vitro. CDR3 reads: CASSPLHPSGGYTF. In nucleotides, the sequence is TGTGCCAGCTCACCACTACACCCGTCCGGTGGCTACACCTTC.